The 24 T cell receptor beta chains below come from one sample, sequenced in a study of naive and memory T cell subsets. Study-wide points: Naive repertoires, especially CD8, held a few larger clonotypes, possibly memory cells re-expressing CD45RA.

An equimolar mix of two oligonucleotides served as the beta constant-region primer for TRBC1 and TRBC2. Nested alpha and beta constant-region primers with the SP2 primer drove four PCR rounds on ligated cDNA. TCRdb redid the calling of the UMI-ligation and nested PCR reads with MiXCR, one entry per CDR3 protein. The data contain approximately 140,000 distinct CDR3 sequences, under 25% of them singletons. These receptors' antigens are unknown. The sample was naive CD4+ T cells from blood. Receptors originate from a human donor in good health.

This chain uses TRBV29-1 with TRBJ2-7; D might be TRBD1 (5 bases). Germline values: CDR1 SQVTM, CDR2 ANQGSEA. V lost 4 bases to trimming and J lost 6 bases, with 22 bases between them. The CDR3 has 15 residues. In DNA, the CDR3 is TGCAGCGTTGGCCAAAGGGGATCACCCCCCCGCGAGCAGTACTTC. Translation: CSVGQRGSPPREQYF.

This clonotype was observed at least ten times. The CDR3 DNA is TGTGCTAGTGAACTCGACTCTGGAAACACCATATATTTT. Amino acid sequence: CASELDSGNTIYF. The chain couples TRBV12-5 to TRBJ1-3; D is unclear. V lost 7 bases and J 0 bases, leaving 7 bases between the germline ends. The CDR3 loop spans 13 amino acids. The germline CDR1 and CDR2 sequences are LGHNT and FRNRAP.

This clonotype was observed many times. This sequence joins TRBV6-1 and TRBJ1-5; D is uncertain. Trimming took 4 bases from V and 2 from J, leaving 18 bases between them. Looked up from germline, CDR1 is MNHNS and CDR2 is SASEGT. The length of the CDR3 is 17 residues. The CDR3: CASSAPVRATGNQPQHF. For the CDR3, the DNA is TGTGCCAGCAGTGCACCTGTACGGGCTACAGGCAATCAGCCCCAGCATTTT.

This clonotype was recorded at least ten times. This chain connects TRBV6-6 to TRBJ2-7; no clear D. This CDR3 spans 15 amino acids. V lost 0 bases to trimming and J lost 4 bases, with 13 bases between them. Germline V CDR1 and CDR2: MNHNY, SVGAGI (reference sequence). For the CDR3, the DNA is TGTGCCAGCAGTTACTCGGAACCCAGAGCATACGAGCAGTACTTC. Its protein product is CASSYSEPRAYEQYF.

This clonotype was found a few times. The rearrangement uses TRBV7-2 and TRBJ2-1; D may be TRBD1 or TRBD2 (5 bases each). This CDR3 spans 14 amino acids. The V and J ends lost 5 bases and 9 bases respectively, with 17 bases between them. From germline, CDR1 is SGHTA and CDR2 FQGNSA. This CDR3 reads CASSRDPSQGEQFF. In DNA, the CDR3 is TGTGCCAGCAGCCGGGACCCAAGCCAAGGTGAGCAGTTCTTC.

This clonotype was observed a few times. The chain is built from TRBV29-1 and TRBJ1-1; no firm D call. Trimming removed 4 bases from V and 0 bases from J, with 9 bases in between. This CDR3 has 13 amino acids. The germline V gene has CDR1 SQVTM and CDR2 ANQGSEA. The CDR3 loop reads CSVVRRLNTEAFF. CDR3 coding DNA: TGCAGCGTTGTAAGACGGCTGAACACTGAAGCTTTCTTT.

This clonotype turned up a few times. The V call is TRBV7-8, the J call TRBJ2-7; no definite D call. The CDR3 is made up of 11 amino acids. The germline gives CDR1 SGHVS, CDR2 FQNEAQ. V was clipped by 1 base and J by 5 bases, with 3 bases between them. The CDR3 sequence is CASSLVDEQYF. CDR3 DNA: TGTGCCAGCAGCTTAGTTGACGAGCAGTACTTC.

The chain links TRBV6-5 to TRBJ1-2, with a possible D match to TRBD1 (5 bases). This CDR3 region has 16 residues. Trimming shortened V by 5 bases and J by 4 bases, and 20 bases separated the two germline ends. Germline V lookup: CDR1 MNHEY, CDR2 SVGAGI. In nucleotides, the CDR3 is TGTGCCAGCAGTGCCCCCGGCGGGGGTAGAATCTATGGCTACACCTTC. It encodes CASSAPGGGRIYGYTF.

This clonotype has more than one count but fewer than ten. The rearrangement joins TRBV5-1 to TRBJ1-2; D is unclear. The CDR3 sequence is 15 residues long. Trimming pared 4 bases from V and 4 bases from J, leaving 17 bases between. The germline V gene has CDR1 SGHRS and CDR2 YFSETQ. In nucleotides, the CDR3 is TGCGCCAGCAGCCGGGATAAGGGAGCAGGCTATGGCTACACCTTC. Protein: CASSRDKGAGYGYTF.

The table lists this clonotype with many counts. The V call is TRBV18, the J call TRBJ2-5, with a possible D match to TRBD1 (5 bases). The CDR3 loop spans 13 amino acids. Germline assignment: CDR1 KGHSH and CDR2 LQKENI. CDR3 DNA: TGTGCAACTCGACGGACAAAGGGAGAGACCCAGTACTTC. Translating it yields CATRRTKGETQYF.

This clonotype was seen many times. The rearrangement joins TRBV27 to TRBJ2-7; no clear D. V lost 7 bases to trimming and J lost 4 bases, with 14 bases between them. This CDR3 has 13 residues. Germline CDR1 is MNHEY and CDR2 is SMNVEV (reference sequence). This chain's CDR3 is CASTRSVGYEQYF. CDR3 DNA sequence: TGTGCCAGCACCCGATCTGTAGGGTACGAGCAGTACTTC.

This clonotype was detected ten times or more. The chain uses TRBV6-1 and TRBJ2-7; 7 bases are shared with TRBD2. Trimming cost V 6 bases and J 5 bases; bases outside gene matches: 13. The length of the CDR3 is 15 residues. Germline V CDR1 and CDR2: MNHNS, SASEGT. CDR3 loop: CASSAVGGNLHEQYF. DNA for the CDR3: TGTGCCAGCAGCGCAGTCGGGGGGAACCTTCACGAGCAGTACTTC.

This clonotype was picked up a small number of times. V gene TRBV7-2 combines with J gene TRBJ2-3; TRBD1 matches at 8 bases. CDR3 length: 16 residues. Losses at the gene ends were 5 bases for V and 5 bases for J; bases not matched to a gene: 12. Per germline, CDR1 SGHTA and CDR2 FQGNSA. Here the CDR3 reads CASSRTGTGGRDTQYF. CDR3 in DNA: TGTGCCAGCAGCCGTACCGGGACAGGAGGTCGAGATACGCAGTATTTT.

V gene TRBV6-2 or TRBV6-3 combines with J gene TRBJ2-1; 7 bases are a match to TRBD1. Germline loops: CDR1 MNHEY, CDR2 SVGEGT. The CDR3 is 16 residues long. The J segment lost 4 bases and the V segment lost 2 bases, leaving 8 bases of the junction unmatched. CDR3 protein: CASSYALGQPYNEQFF. CDR3 in DNA: TGTGCCAGCAGTTACGCTCTGGGACAGCCGTACAATGAGCAGTTCTTC.

This clonotype was seen a few times. This chain links TRBV20-1 with TRBJ2-4; no clear D gene. CDR3 length equals 11 residues. Trimming stripped 6 bases from V and 5 bases from J, with 8 bases between. The germline V gene has CDR1 DFQATT and CDR2 SNEGSKA (reference sequence). The CDR3, as DNA: TGCAGTGCCCGGCCACAAAACATTCAGTACTTC. Translated: CSARPQNIQYF.

This clonotype was counted a few times. CDR3 bases: TGTGCCACCGAATATTTCAGGGGGCGATCCTACAATGAGCAGTTCTTC. Its translation is CATEYFRGRSYNEQFF. This chain uses TRBV6-1 with TRBJ2-1; 8 bases agree with TRBD1. The J segment lost 1 base and the V segment lost 10 bases, leaving 12 bases of the junction unmatched. The CDR3 is made up of 16 amino acids. Germline CDR1 and CDR2: MNHNS and SASEGT.

The chain uses TRBV2 and TRBJ2-1; 13 bases fit TRBD2. This CDR3 spans 16 amino acids. With V trimmed by 6 bases and J by 6 bases, 8 bases remained unmatched. From germline, CDR1 is SNHLY and CDR2 FYNNEI. The CDR3 nucleotides are TGTGCCAGCAGCCGCGGACTAGCGGGAGTGAGCAATGAGCAGTTCTTC. Translating gives CASSRGLAGVSNEQFF. Complete variable domain (other parts from reference TRBV2 and TRBJ2-1): EPEVTQTPSHQVTQMGQEVILRCVPISNHLYFYWYRQILGQKVEFLVSFYNNEISEKSEIFDDQFSVERPDGSNFTLKIRSTKLEDSAMYFCASSRGLAGVSNEQFFGPGTRLTVL.

This chain uses TRBV2 with TRBJ2-1, with 11 bases fitting TRBD1. CDR1 and CDR2 from the germline V gene are SNHLY and FYNNEI. V trimming: 2 bases; J trimming: 2 bases; junction bases outside the gene matches: 2. The CDR3 loop spans 16 amino acids. The CDR3 nucleotides read TGTGCCAGCAGTGAAAGGGGACAGGGGGCCTACAATGAGCAGTTCTTC. Amino acid sequence: CASSERGQGAYNEQFF.

The chain has TRBV10-3 and TRBJ1-6; D gene unclear. Germline assignment: CDR1 ENHRY and CDR2 SYGVKD. The CDR3 is 16 residues long. V was clipped by 0 bases and J by 10 bases, with 16 bases between them. The CDR3 here is CAISESSGPASSPLHF. The CDR3 DNA sequence: TGTGCCATCAGTGAGTCGAGTGGACCCGCGAGCTCACCCCTCCACTTT.

V and J are TRBV10-2 and TRBJ1-1; no firm D call. Germline V gene lookup returns CDR1 WSHSY and CDR2 SAAADI. CDR3 length: 12 amino acids. Trimming took off 7 bases at V and 1 base at J, with 7 bases between the two ends. CDR3 amino acids: CASTGQNTEAFF. CDR3 bases: TGCGCCAGCACTGGGCAGAACACTGAAGCTTTCTTT.

In its sample, this clonotype was seen a few times. This chain uses TRBV25-1 with TRBJ2-1; the D gene is possibly TRBD1 (6 bases). Germline V gene lookup returns CDR1 MGHDK and CDR2 SYGVNS. The CDR3 runs 18 residues. V lost 2 bases and J lost 4, with 21 bases in between. This CDR3 reads CASSEHLYGRGTYNEQFF. CDR3 nucleotides: TGTGCCAGCAGTGAACATCTCTATGGCAGGGGAACTTACAATGAGCAGTTCTTC.

The chain joins TRBV5-1 to TRBJ1-2, with 9 nucleotides matching TRBD1. Trimming cost V 4 bases and J 2 bases; bases outside gene matches: 3. This CDR3 has 14 amino acids. Per germline, CDR1 SGHRS and CDR2 YFSETQ. The chain's CDR3 is CASSHTGGNYGYTF. The CDR3 DNA reads TGCGCCAGCAGCCATACAGGGGGCAACTATGGCTACACCTTC.

This clonotype was counted only a few times. V is TRBV6-2 or TRBV6-3 and J is TRBJ2-6; D not resolved. The germline gives CDR1 MNHEY, CDR2 SVGEGT. The V gene lost 2 bases and the J gene lost 0 bases, with 8 bases spanning the gap. This CDR3 comprises 16 residues. The CDR3 here is CASSYNTASGANVLTF. The CDR3 DNA reads TGTGCCAGCAGTTACAACACAGCCTCTGGGGCCAACGTCCTGACTTTC.

The V and J genes are TRBV6-2 or TRBV6-3 and TRBJ2-7; D gene ambiguous. V was shortened by 5 bases and J by 0 bases, with 8 bases between the two germline ends. Germline assignment: CDR1 MNHEY and CDR2 SVGEGT. The CDR3 runs to 13 residues. The CDR3 DNA reads TGTGCCAGCAGTCGGTACCTCTCCTACGAGCAGTACTTC. Encoded protein: CASSRYLSYEQYF.